This T cell receptor beta chain was identified in a study of identical twins. Whole-study results and caveats: The models systematically underestimated how much out-of-frame TCR alpha was shared in monozygotic twins.

Trimming removed 2 bases from V and 5 bases from J, with 6 bases in between. The CDR3 loop spans 13 amino acids. Germline loops: CDR1 KGHSH, CDR2 LQKENI. In the case of this clonotype: Its matching antigen is unknown.

TCRdb re-analysed the 5' RACE reads in MiXCR, keeping a single row per CDR3 protein. Here the sample spans about 530,000 distinct CDR3 sequences, 20% to 25% being singletons. These data were also reused for a study on yellow fever vaccine responses in identical twins.

Sequencing used CD4+ T cells sorted from blood. The chain is built from TRBV18 and TRBJ2-2; D gene uncertain. This receptor was taken from a woman between 18 and 30 years old in good health. The CDR3 sequence: CASSPVFTGELFF. The CDR3 DNA sequence: TGTGCCAGCTCACCAGTCTTTACCGGGGAGCTGTTTTTT.